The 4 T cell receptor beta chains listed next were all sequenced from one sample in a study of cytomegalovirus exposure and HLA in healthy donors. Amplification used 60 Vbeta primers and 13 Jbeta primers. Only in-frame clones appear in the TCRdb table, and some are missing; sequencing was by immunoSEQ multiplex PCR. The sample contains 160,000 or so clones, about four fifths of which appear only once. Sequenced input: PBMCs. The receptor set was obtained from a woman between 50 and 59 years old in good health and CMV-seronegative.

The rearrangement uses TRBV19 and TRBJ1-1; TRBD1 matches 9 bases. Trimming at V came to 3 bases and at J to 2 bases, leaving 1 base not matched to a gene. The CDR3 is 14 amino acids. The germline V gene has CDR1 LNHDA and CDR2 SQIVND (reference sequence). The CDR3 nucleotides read TGTGCCAGTAGTATCACAGGGGGCAACACTGAAGCTTTCTTT. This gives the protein CASSITGGNTEAFF.

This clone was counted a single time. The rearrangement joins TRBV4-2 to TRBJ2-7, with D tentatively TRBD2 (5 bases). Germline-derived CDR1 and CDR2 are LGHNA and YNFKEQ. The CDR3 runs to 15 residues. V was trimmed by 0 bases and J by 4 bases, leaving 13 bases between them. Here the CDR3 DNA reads TGTGCCAGCAGCCAAGAAGGAGCGGCCGGTTACGAGCAGTACTTC. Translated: CASSQEGAAGYEQYF.

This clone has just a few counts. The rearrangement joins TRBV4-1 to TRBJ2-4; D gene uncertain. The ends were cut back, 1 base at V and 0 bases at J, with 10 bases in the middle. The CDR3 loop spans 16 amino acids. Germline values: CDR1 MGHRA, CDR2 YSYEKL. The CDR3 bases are TGCGCCAGCAGCCAAGCAGGAATATTAGCCAAAAACATTCAGTACTTC. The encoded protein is CASSQAGILAKNIQYF.

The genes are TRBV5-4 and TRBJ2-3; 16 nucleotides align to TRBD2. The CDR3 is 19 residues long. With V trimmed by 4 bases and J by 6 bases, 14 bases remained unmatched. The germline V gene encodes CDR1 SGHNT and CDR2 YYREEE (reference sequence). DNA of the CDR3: TGTGCCAGCAGCCGACCGGGACTAGCGGGAGGGGGTCCACAGGATACGCAGTATTTT. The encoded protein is CASSRPGLAGGGPQDTQYF.